This TCR beta chain was observed in a study of control samples from healthy donors and cancer patients. CDR1 and CDR2 (germline): SGDLS, YYNGEE. Trimming cost V 3 bases and J 0 bases; bases outside gene matches: 7. The CDR3 runs 16 residues. Method: immunoSEQ multiplex PCR; TCRdb's copy keeps in-frame clones and lacks some. Counted here are about 130,000 clones, approximately 90% occurring once; the ten biggest clones make up just over 8.5%. The specimen was blood. The TCR sequence derives from a man aged 18 to 30 in good health. The V call is TRBV9, the J call TRBJ2-3; TRBD2 matches 7 bases. The CDR3 coding sequence is TGTGCCAGCAGCGCCCAACTAGCGTACAGCACAGATACGCAGTATTTT. Encoded protein: CASSAQLAYSTDTQYF.